The source of this T cell receptor beta chain is a study of cytomegalovirus exposure and HLA in healthy donors. The PCR made use of 60 Vbeta and 13 Jbeta primers. Sequencing used immunoSEQ multiplex PCR; TCRdb keeps in-frame clones, though not all of them. The sample records some 150,000 clones, more than 75% being singletons. As to this clone: Its specificity is not known.

There are 11 residues in the CDR3. The V end was cut by 1 base, the J end by 5 bases, with 3 bases between. Germline loops: CDR1 SGHDT, CDR2 YYEEEE. General observations from the study: TCR beta chains numbering under 200 were designated cytomegalovirus-associated.

Specimen: PBMCs. J is TRBJ2-5 and V is TRBV5-6; D is undetermined. The source of this sequence is a male donor in good health and CMV-seronegative. Here the CDR3 DNA reads TGTGCCAGCAGCTTGACTGAGACCCAGTACTTC. Its protein product is CASSLTETQYF.